This T cell receptor beta chain originates from a study of blood T cells in healthy people across ages. Study-wide background: There was about one barcoded beta molecule captured by template switching per two T cells.

Details on this clonotype: Its specificity is unknown.

Study findings and constraints: Unknown donor CMV status possibly confounded expanded clonotype changes.

Using a J-beta primer mix together with a sample-barcoded 5' primer, a second PCR was run for about 6 to 11 cycles. Each CDR3 protein gets one entry after TCRdb re-called the 5' RACE reads with MiXCR. The sample shows 1.5 million to 2 million distinct CDR3 sequences, just under 50% of them seen only once. The CDR3 has 11 amino acids. The V gene end was trimmed by 7 bases and the J gene end by 13 bases; junction bases not matched to a gene: 5. Individuals who donated were healthy Caucasians from Russia aged about 6 to 100. The draw of peripheral blood yielded ten milliliters from each donor. This chain connects TRBV12-3 or TRBV12-4 to TRBJ2-3; 10 bases match TRBD1. This receptor was obtained from a woman between 40 and 50 years old in good health. The sample was blood. In nucleotides, the CDR3 is TGTGCCAGCACCCGAGGACAGGGGGAGTATTTT. It is translated as CASTRGQGEYF.